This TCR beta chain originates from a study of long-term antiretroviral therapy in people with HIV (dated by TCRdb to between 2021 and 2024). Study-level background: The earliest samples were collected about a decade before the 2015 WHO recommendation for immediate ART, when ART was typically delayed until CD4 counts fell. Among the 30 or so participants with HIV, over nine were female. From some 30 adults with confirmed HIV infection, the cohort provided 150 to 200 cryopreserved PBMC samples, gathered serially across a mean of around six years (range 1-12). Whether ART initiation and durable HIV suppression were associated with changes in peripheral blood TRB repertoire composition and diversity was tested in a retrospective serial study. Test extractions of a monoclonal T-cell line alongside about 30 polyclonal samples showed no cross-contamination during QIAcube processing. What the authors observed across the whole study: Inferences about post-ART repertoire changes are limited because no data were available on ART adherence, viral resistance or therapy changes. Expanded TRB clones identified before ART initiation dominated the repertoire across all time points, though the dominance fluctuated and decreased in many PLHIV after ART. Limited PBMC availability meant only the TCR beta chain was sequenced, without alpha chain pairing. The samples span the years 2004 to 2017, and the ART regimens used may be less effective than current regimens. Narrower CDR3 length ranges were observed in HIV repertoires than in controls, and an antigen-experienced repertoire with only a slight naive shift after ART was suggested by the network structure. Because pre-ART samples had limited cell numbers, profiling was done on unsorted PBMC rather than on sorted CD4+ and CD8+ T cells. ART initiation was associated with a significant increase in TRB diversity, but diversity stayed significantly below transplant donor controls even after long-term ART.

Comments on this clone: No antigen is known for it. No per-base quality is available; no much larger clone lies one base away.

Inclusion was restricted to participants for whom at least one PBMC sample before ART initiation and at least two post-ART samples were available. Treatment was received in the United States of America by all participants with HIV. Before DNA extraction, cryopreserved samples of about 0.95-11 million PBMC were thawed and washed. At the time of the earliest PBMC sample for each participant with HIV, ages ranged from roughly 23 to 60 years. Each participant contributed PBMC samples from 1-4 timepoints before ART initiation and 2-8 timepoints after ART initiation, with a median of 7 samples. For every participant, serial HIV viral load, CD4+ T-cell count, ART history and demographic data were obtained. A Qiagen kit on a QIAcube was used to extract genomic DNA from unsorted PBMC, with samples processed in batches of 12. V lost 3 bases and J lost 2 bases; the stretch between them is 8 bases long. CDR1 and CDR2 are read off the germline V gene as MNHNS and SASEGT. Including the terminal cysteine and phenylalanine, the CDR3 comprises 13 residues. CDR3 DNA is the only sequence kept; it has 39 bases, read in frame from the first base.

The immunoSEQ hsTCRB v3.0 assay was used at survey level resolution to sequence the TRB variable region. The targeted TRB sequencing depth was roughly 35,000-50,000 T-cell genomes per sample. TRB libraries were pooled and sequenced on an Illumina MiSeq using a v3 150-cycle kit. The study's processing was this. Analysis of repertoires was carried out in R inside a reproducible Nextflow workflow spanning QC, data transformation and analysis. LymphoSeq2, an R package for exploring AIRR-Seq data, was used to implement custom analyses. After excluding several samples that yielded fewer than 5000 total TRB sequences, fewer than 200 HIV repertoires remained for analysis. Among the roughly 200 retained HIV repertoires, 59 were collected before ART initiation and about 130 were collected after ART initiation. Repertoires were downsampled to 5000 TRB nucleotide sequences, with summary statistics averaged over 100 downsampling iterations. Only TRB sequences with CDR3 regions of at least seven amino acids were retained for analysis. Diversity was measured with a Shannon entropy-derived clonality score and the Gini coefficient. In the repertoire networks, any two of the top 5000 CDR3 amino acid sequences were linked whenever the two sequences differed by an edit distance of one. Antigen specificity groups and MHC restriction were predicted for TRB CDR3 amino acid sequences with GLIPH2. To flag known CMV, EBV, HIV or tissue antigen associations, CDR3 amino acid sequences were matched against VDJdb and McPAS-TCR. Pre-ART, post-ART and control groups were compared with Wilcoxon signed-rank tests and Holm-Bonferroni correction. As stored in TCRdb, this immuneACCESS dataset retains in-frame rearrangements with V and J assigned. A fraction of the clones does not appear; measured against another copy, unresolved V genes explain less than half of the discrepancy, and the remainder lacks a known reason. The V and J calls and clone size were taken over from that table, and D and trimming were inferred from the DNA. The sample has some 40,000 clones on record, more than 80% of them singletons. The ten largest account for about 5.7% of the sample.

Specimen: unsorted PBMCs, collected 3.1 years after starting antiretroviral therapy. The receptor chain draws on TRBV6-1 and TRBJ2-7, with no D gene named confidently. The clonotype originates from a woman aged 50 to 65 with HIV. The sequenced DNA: TGTGCCAGCAGTGAGGCCCCAGCCTACGAGCAGTACTTC. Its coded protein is CASSEAPAYEQYF.